This T cell receptor (beta chain) was identified in a study of T-cell reconstitution after alpha-beta-depleted transplantation in children. This clonotype has a handful of counts. Unique molecular identifiers were used in preparing the TCRbeta library. A single record per CDR3 protein comes from TCRdb applying MiXCR to the PCR reads. The sample holds approximately 340,000 distinct CDR3 sequences, about 9.3% seen once. The specimen comprised PBMCs from the stem cell graft donor, sampled from the stem cell graft. The receptor was derived from a human donor who donated a stem cell graft to a child with acute lymphoblastic leukemia.

The CDR3 is CASSIHTTFYEQYF. CDR3 nucleotide sequence: TGTGCCAGCAGCATCCACACGACGTTCTACGAGCAGTACTTC. V is TRBV7-9 and J is TRBJ2-7; D not certain. The CDR3 contains 14 residues. Trimming took off 5 bases at V and 3 bases at J, with 14 bases between the two ends. Looked up from germline, CDR1 is SEHNR and CDR2 is FQNEAQ (reference sequence).